The clone carrying this T cell receptor beta chain has ten or more counts. The time point was: after trial treatment. Treatment given: LDRT plus nivolumab, ipilimumab, low-dose cyclophosphamide and aspirin (RACIN trial). This sample is part of a study of low-dose radiotherapy and immunotherapy resistance in tumors. Study details: Doses of 0.5 Gy per fraction every 2 weeks, totaling 6.5 Gy, went to Cohort 1.

V shed 2 bases and J 6 bases; nucleotides not matched to a gene: 8. The CDR3 is 16 amino acids. Germline lookup yields CDR1 SGHTA and CDR2 FQGNSA. Gene-specific TRAV and TRBV primers were used for first-strand cDNA, covering alpha and beta chains. A roughly 22-cycle PCR with a constant-region primer and V-primer adapter amplified TCRs. MiXCR, run by TCRdb on the reads, gives a single entry per CDR3 protein. This sample has 75,000 to 95,000 distinct CDR3 sequences, with 20% to 25% found just once. The chain employs TRBV7-2 and TRBJ2-2; 8 bases map to TRBD2. This sample comprised PBMCs, obtained after low-dose radiotherapy plus immunotherapy. This TCR derives from a female donor with ovarian cancer. Here the CDR3 reads CASSLSGTSYSGELFF. The CDR3 DNA sequence: TGTGCCAGCAGCTTAAGCGGGACTAGTTATTCCGGGGAGCTGTTTTTT.